This T cell receptor beta chain was documented in a study of T-cell reconstitution after alpha-beta-depleted transplantation in children (dated by TCRdb to about 2016). Regarding the complete study: Using TCR repertoire profiling, the study followed T-cell immune reconstitution in a quantitative way in children after TCRalphabeta/CD19-depleted allogeneic hematopoietic cell transplantation. The investigation overall reported the following: In some patients, high TCRbeta diversity at day 60 was attributed to recipient T cells and intrathymic progenitors that had survived conditioning. Apparently early alphabetaT-cell count recovery about two months after transplant reportedly relied on only several hundred rapidly expanded clones derived from non-depleted graft cells. The frequencies of hyperexpanded clones fell over the following months, and after one year, T-cell counts and TCRbeta diversity were mostly attributed to newly produced T cells.

Per the germline V gene (reference sequence), SGHKS is the CDR1 and YYEKEE is the CDR2. The CDR3 holds 12 amino acids from the cysteine to the phenylalanine. Of all the DNA, just the CDR3 is kept, 36 bases in frame from base 1. Trimming costs V 7 bases and J 6 bases, and their ends lie 10 bases apart. What the treatment or condition label conveys for this sample: allogeneic hematopoietic cell transplantation with graft depleted of TCRalphabeta T cells and CD19 B cells. Transplant recipients were children who received TCRalphabeta/CD19-depleted allogeneic hematopoietic cell grafts. Library preparation was by PCR. Sequencing instrument: Illumina HiSeq 2500. TCR libraries were prepared with molecular barcoding, using unique molecular identifiers to normalize TCRbeta repertoire quantification. Starting from the raw public reads, TCRdb applied fastp trimming at Q25, assembled clones with MiXCR and retained in-frame beta chains. Each record represents a unique CDR3 protein, reported with the most common genes and DNA among its rows. Across this sample there are around 800,000 distinct CDR3 sequences, with approximately 15% seen only once. Around 5.3% of the sample comes from the top ten.

This clonotype was observed a few times. Its antigen remains undetermined. No base-level quality is on record; no much larger clone is a single base apart. This receptor chain uses TRBV5-5 and TRBJ2-2, with an unclear D gene assignment. This sequence was found in a male patient younger than 18 who had a stem cell transplant for acute lymphoblastic leukemia, so the T cells may come from the graft donor. The sequences come from PBMCs, mostly from graft donor cells, collected 360 days after TCRalphabeta/CD19-depleted stem cell transplant. CDR3 reads: CASGRYAGELFF. The DNA reads as follows: TGTGCCAGCGGCAGATATGCCGGGGAGCTGTTTTTT.